Below, 21 T cell receptor beta chains from the same sample are listed, as sequenced in a study of blood T cells in healthy people across ages. Combining a sample-barcoded 5' primer with a J-beta primer mix, a second PCR ran for roughly 7 to 11 cycles. TCRdb independently ran MiXCR on the 5' RACE reads; one entry per CDR3 protein. The table shows over 1,500,000 distinct CDR3 sequences, with less than 50% occurring only once. Source material: blood. Receptor source: a woman in her 40s in good health.

This sequence joins TRBV12-5 and TRBJ1-2; 11 bases map to TRBD1. The CDR3 loop spans 15 amino acids. The germline V gene encodes CDR1 LGHNT and CDR2 FRNRAP. V shed 6 bases and J 10 bases; nucleotides not matched to a gene: 13. The CDR3 DNA follows: TGTGCTAGTGGGTCTAGCCTCCGGGACAGGGGGGCCTACACCTTC. Residues: CASGSSLRDRGAYTF.

This clonotype occurred a few times. CDR3 amino acids: CASRRTPTANTEAFF. In DNA form, the CDR3 reads TGTGCCAGCAGACGAACCCCGACAGCGAACACTGAAGCTTTCTTT. The chain carries TRBV7-2 and TRBJ1-1; TRBD1 might be the D (5 bases). The CDR3 is 15 residues long. V was clipped by 6 bases and J by 1 base, with 15 bases between them. Germline V lookup: CDR1 SGHTA, CDR2 FQGNSA.

This clonotype occurred a few times. CDR3 DNA sequence: TGTGCCAGCAGTTCAGACAGGGGGCCTTTCAATGAGCAGTTCTTC. Translation gives CASSSDRGPFNEQFF. This chain uses TRBV6-5 with TRBJ2-1; 10 positions agree with TRBD1. The CDR3 contains 15 residues. The germline V gene has CDR1 MNHEY and CDR2 SVGAGI. Trimming cost V 4 bases and J 6 bases; bases outside gene matches: 6.

This clonotype was recorded at least ten times. V and J are TRBV7-2 and TRBJ2-3; either TRBD1 or TRBD2 may supply D (5 bases each). Germline lookup yields CDR1 SGHTA and CDR2 FQGNSA. This CDR3 comprises 13 residues. The germline V and J ends were trimmed by 7 bases and 0 bases, with 8 bases remaining between them. In DNA, the CDR3 is TGTGCCAGCACCCGGGACAGCACAGATACGCAGTATTTT. This gives the protein CASTRDSTDTQYF.

This clonotype was seen only a few times. The rearrangement joins TRBV20-1 to TRBJ2-5, with 9 nucleotides matching TRBD1. Looked up from germline, CDR1 is DFQATT and CDR2 is SNEGSKA (reference sequence). Trimming took 6 bases from V and 3 from J; bases not matched to a gene: 8. The CDR3 runs 14 residues. The CDR3 reads CSALPGQGKETQYF. CDR3 sequence (DNA): TGCAGTGCGTTGCCGGGACAGGGAAAAGAGACCCAGTACTTC.

The chain employs TRBV14 and TRBJ1-1, with D perhaps matching TRBD1 (6 bases). The V end was cut by 1 base, the J end by 1 base, with 25 bases between. The CDR3 length is 20 residues. CDR1 and CDR2 (germline): SGHDN, FVKESK. Here the CDR3 reads CASSQGREYIGGRWNTEAFF. CDR3 sequence (DNA): TGTGCCAGCAGCCAAGGGAGGGAATATATCGGGGGGCGGTGGAACACTGAAGCTTTCTTT.

Regarding this clonotype: Its ends do not fully match the called genes, so a read error is possible. The gene calls are TRBV4-3 and TRBJ1-4; D is ambiguous. The CDR3 is made up of 18 amino acids. Germline V gene sequence: CDR1 LGHNA, CDR2 YSLEER. The CDR3 region is CASSQDAQGKPRVEKLFF. The CDR3, as DNA: TGCGCCAGCAGTCAAGATGCCCAAGGAAAGCCAAGGGTTGAAAAACTGTTTTTT.

This clonotype was observed a handful of times. This sequence joins TRBV13 and TRBJ2-2; unclear D gene. CDR3 length: 16 amino acids. Trimming took 0 bases from V and 4 from J, leaving 12 bases between them. Germline V lookup: CDR1 PRHDT, CDR2 FYEKMQ (reference sequence). CDR3 loop: CASSLGVVSSTGELFF. The CDR3 DNA is TGTGCCAGCAGCTTAGGCGTCGTATCGAGCACCGGGGAGCTGTTTTTT.

The CDR3 bases are TGCGCCAGCAGCCAAGAGTTGAGCAGGGGTACAGATACGCAGTATTTT. The encoded protein is CASSQELSRGTDTQYF. This chain uses TRBV4-3 with TRBJ2-3; a possible D gene is TRBD1 (6 bases). Germline CDR1 and CDR2: LGHNA and YSLEER. The CDR3 contains 16 residues. With 0 bases removed from V and 3 bases from J, the gap between germline ends came to 13 bases.

This clonotype occurred a few times. The V and J genes are TRBV29-1 and TRBJ2-3; D is uncertain. Germline CDR1 is SQVTM and CDR2 is ANQGSEA. V was pared by 0 bases and J by 4 bases, with 11 bases between. The CDR3 has 14 residues. Written as DNA, the CDR3 is TGCAGCGTTGAAGATCTGGGCCTCGCAGATACGCAGTATTTT. Its translation is CSVEDLGLADTQYF.

There are a few counts of this clonotype. This chain joins TRBV27 and TRBJ2-3, with TRBD1 identical over 8 bases. The germline V gene encodes CDR1 MNHEY and CDR2 SMNVEV (reference sequence). J was trimmed by 1 base and V by 8 bases; bases with no gene match: 8. This CDR3 region has 15 residues. In DNA form, the CDR3 reads TGTGCCAGCGCGGACAGGGAAGGGGGCACAGATACGCAGTATTTT. Translated, it gives CASADREGGTDTQYF.

This clonotype was picked up a small number of times. The chain is built from TRBV20-1 and TRBJ2-1; TRBD2 aligns across 7 bases. The CDR3 totals 14 residues. The ends lost 0 bases at V and 12 bases at J; junction bases unmatched: 11. Germline V gives CDR1 DFQATT, CDR2 SNEGSKA (reference sequence). Written as DNA, the CDR3 is TGCAGTGCTAGAGAGGTGACTAGCAGGTTTTCGCAGTTCTTC. Protein product: CSAREVTSRFSQFF.

This clonotype turned up a few times. The chain is built from TRBV5-1 and TRBJ2-4, with D perhaps matching TRBD1 or TRBD2 (5 bases each). Germline lookup yields CDR1 SGHRS and CDR2 YFSETQ. This CDR3 spans 15 amino acids. The V gene lost 0 bases and the J gene lost 3 bases, with 10 bases spanning the gap. The CDR3 sequence is CASSLVGDGKNIQYF. CDR3 nucleotides: TGCGCCAGCAGCTTGGTGGGGGATGGCAAAAACATTCAGTACTTC.

V and J are TRBV20-1 and TRBJ2-7; 9 nucleotides line up with TRBD1. V lost 6 bases and J lost 3; bases outside the gene matches: 9. CDR1 is DFQATT and CDR2 is SNEGSKA in the germline V gene (reference sequence). The CDR3 is made up of 14 amino acids. The CDR3, as DNA: TGCAGTGCGAACCCCGGGACAGGGAGCTACGAGCAGTACTTC. This translates into CSANPGTGSYEQYF.

The chain uses TRBV4-2 and TRBJ2-1; the D gene is possibly TRBD1 (8 bases). Trimming shortened V by 5 bases and J by 9 bases, and 23 bases separated the two germline ends. CDR1 is LGHNA, CDR2 YNFKEQ, per germline. The CDR3 is made up of 16 amino acids. The CDR3 loop is CASSSTGDYTGGEQFF. CDR3 DNA: TGTGCCAGCAGCTCGACAGGGGACTATACAGGGGGTGAGCAGTTCTTC.

This clonotype came up a few times. A junction boundary mismatches the germline segment, possibly from a read error. The chain uses TRBV7-2 and TRBJ2-1; TRBD1 is a possible D gene (6 bases). Per the germline V gene, CDR1 is SGHTA and CDR2 is FQGNSA. This CDR3 has 13 residues. CDR3 DNA sequence: TGTGCCAGCAGCTCCCTGGGGGACAATGAGCAGTTTTTC. It codes for CASSSLGDNEQFF.

This sequence joins TRBV6-1 and TRBJ2-4; 7 positions agree with TRBD1. The length of the CDR3 is 17 residues. Germline lookup yields CDR1 MNHNS and CDR2 SASEGT. The V gene end was trimmed by 3 bases and the J gene end by 1 base; junction bases not matched to a gene: 9. The CDR3 loop reads CASSDLGQTLAKNIQYF. DNA for the CDR3: TGTGCCAGCAGTGACTTGGGACAGACACTGGCCAAAAACATTCAGTACTTC.

CDR3 nucleotide sequence: TGTGCCAGCAGACACGAGACAAGGAATCGGCCCTACGAGCAGTACTTC. Its translation: CASRHETRNRPYEQYF. This rearrangement joins TRBV6-6 to TRBJ2-7, with unresolved D. The length of the CDR3 is 16 residues. V dropped 6 bases and J dropped 2 bases, with 20 bases sitting between them. The V gene's germline CDR1 is MNHNY and CDR2 SVGAGI (reference sequence).

The CDR3 here is CASTQSANYGYTF. CDR3 nucleotide sequence: TGTGCCAGCACGCAATCTGCTAACTATGGCTACACCTTC. This chain connects TRBV28 to TRBJ1-2; D ambiguous. Germline V lookup: CDR1 MDHEN, CDR2 SYDVKM. V was clipped by 7 bases and J by 0 bases, with 9 bases between them. CDR3 length equals 13 residues.

The table lists this clonotype with a few counts. This chain uses TRBV7-9 with TRBJ1-4; 8 bases agree with TRBD1. Looked up from germline, CDR1 is SEHNR and CDR2 is FQNEAQ (reference sequence). Trimming removed 5 bases from V and 14 bases from J; junction bases left unmatched: 7. This CDR3 is 12 amino acids long. The CDR3 is CASSLGDRTLFF. CDR3 nucleotide sequence: TGTGCCAGCAGCCTAGGGGACAGGACGCTGTTTTTT.

As DNA, the CDR3 is TGTGCCAGCAGACACACATACAATGAGCAGTTCTTC. Residues: CASRHTYNEQFF. V and J are TRBV6-1 and TRBJ2-1; D not certain. Germline-derived CDR1 and CDR2 are MNHNS and SASEGT. The CDR3 contains 12 residues. Between the trimmed V and J ends, which lost 6 bases and 4 bases, there was a span of 7 bases.